A single sample gave rise to the 32 T cell receptor beta chains below, sequenced in a study of cytomegalovirus exposure and HLA in healthy donors. Vbeta (60) and Jbeta (13) primers were used in the PCR. Assay: immunoSEQ multiplex PCR; the TCRdb copy retains only in-frame clones and omits some. The sample records roughly 130,000 clones, approximately 91% being singletons. Sequenced material: PBMCs. The source is a woman aged 40 to 50 in good health and CMV-seronegative.

The CDR3 spells CASSPGLGTEAFF. Here the CDR3 DNA reads TGTGCCAGCAGTCCCGGACTGGGCACTGAAGCTTTCTTT. The rearrangement uses TRBV27 and TRBJ1-1; D gene ambiguous. The germline V gene encodes CDR1 MNHEY and CDR2 SMNVEV (reference sequence). V lost 5 bases and J lost 4, with 11 bases in between. The CDR3 contains 13 residues.

The chain combines TRBV27 with TRBJ1-2; TRBD1 agrees at 12 bases. V lost 7 bases to trimming and J lost 3 bases; unmatched junction nucleotides: 9. Germline-derived CDR1 and CDR2 are MNHEY and SMNVEV (reference sequence). The CDR3 totals 16 residues. The CDR3 region has the DNA TGTGCCAGCAATCCCGGGACAGGGGGCGGCTACTATGGCTACACCTTC. Protein: CASNPGTGGGYYGYTF.

V is TRBV28 and J is TRBJ1-4; D gene ambiguous. The CDR3 consists of 15 residues. In germline, CDR1 is MDHEN, CDR2 SYDVKM. With 2 bases removed from V and 7 bases from J, the gap between germline ends came to 14 bases. The CDR3 spells CASSLNVPGSEKLFF. In nucleotides, the CDR3 is TGTGCCAGCAGTTTAAACGTTCCGGGATCTGAAAAACTGTTTTTT.

As concerns this clone: A read error may produce the germline difference seen at one junction end. The chain links TRBV5-1 to TRBJ2-1; D possibly corresponds to TRBD2 (6 bases). The CDR3 spans 13 residues. Germline CDR1 and CDR2: SGHRS and YFSETQ. CDR3 sequence (DNA): TGCGCCAGCGGCTTCGGGGAGGTGAATGAGCAGTTCTTC. Its protein product is CASGFGEVNEQFF.

In its sample, this clone was seen once. The chain employs TRBV6-1 and TRBJ2-3; 8 nucleotides match TRBD1. Germline CDR1 is MNHNS and CDR2 is SASEGT. V was pared by 9 bases and J by 6 bases, with 11 bases of the junction left unmatched. The CDR3 is made up of 14 amino acids. The CDR3 DNA reads as TGTGCCAGTCACCTCCGACAGGGGCGGGATACGCAGTATTTT. It is translated as CASHLRQGRDTQYF.

Concerning this clone itself: The junction and the germline gene differ at one end; a read error may be behind it. This rearrangement joins TRBV7-9 to TRBJ2-1; D perhaps matches TRBD2 (5 bases). The CDR3 covers 14 residues. Germline assignment: CDR1 SEHNR and CDR2 FQNEAQ (reference sequence). CDR3 coding DNA: TGTTCCAGCACTAGGATGAGCTCCTACAATGAGCAGTTCTTC. It specifies CSSTRMSSYNEQFF.

The chain uses TRBV11-3 and TRBJ1-5; possibly TRBD1 for D (5 bases). CDR1 and CDR2 from the germline V gene are SGHNT and YENEEA. Trimming took 8 bases from V and 5 from J, leaving 22 bases between them. The CDR3 runs 16 residues. The CDR3 sequence: CASPTPLGQGDQPQHF. CDR3 bases: TGTGCCAGCCCGACCCCCCTCGGGCAGGGCGATCAGCCCCAGCATTTT.

The J gene is TRBJ2-3, the V gene TRBV7-8; D is unclear. The germline CDR1 and CDR2 sequences are SGHVS and FQNEAQ. V dropped 4 bases and J dropped 6 bases, with 8 bases sitting between them. The length of the CDR3 is 12 residues. The CDR3: CASSYPTDTQYF. For the CDR3, the DNA is TGTGCCAGCAGCTACCCTACGGATACGCAGTATTTT.

V and J are TRBV7-2 and TRBJ2-7; 8 bases fit TRBD2. Germline CDR1 reads SGHTA; CDR2 reads FQGNSA. V gave up 1 base and J gave up 4 bases; unmatched junction bases: 6. The CDR3 spans 15 residues. The CDR3 here is CASSLGITGGYEQYF. The CDR3 DNA is TGTGCCAGCAGCTTAGGTATAACGGGAGGGTACGAGCAGTACTTC. Filled out from reference TRBV7-2 and TRBJ2-7, the complete variable domain reads GAGVSQSPSNKVTEKGKDVELRCDPISGHTALYWYRQSLGQGLEFLIYFQGNSAPDKSGLPSDRFSAERTGGSVSTLTIQRTQQEDSAVYLCASSLGITGGYEQYFGPGTRLTVT.

This chain uses TRBV27 with TRBJ2-7, with a possible D match to TRBD1 (6 bases). The CDR3 is made up of 18 amino acids. The germline V gene has CDR1 MNHEY and CDR2 SMNVEV (reference sequence). Deletions cut 5 bases from V and 2 bases from J, with 25 bases between. In nucleotides, the CDR3 is TGTGCCAGCAGTCCCTTGGGCACCGGGACAAAAGGGGCCTACGAGCAGTACTTC. The encoded protein is CASSPLGTGTKGAYEQYF.

V gene TRBV9 combines with J gene TRBJ2-2; D remains unclear. This CDR3 is 16 amino acids long. Germline V lookup: CDR1 SGDLS, CDR2 YYNGEE. The ends were cut back, 0 bases at V and 2 bases at J, with 11 bases in the middle. The CDR3 coding sequence is TGTGCCAGCAGCGTAGCTGCGACACTCAACACCGGGGAGCTGTTTTTT. Translating gives CASSVAATLNTGELFF.

V and J are TRBV6-8 and TRBJ2-5, with 11 bases matching TRBD1. Germline loops: CDR1 MNHGY, CDR2 SAAAGT. J lost 3 bases, V lost 7 bases, and 4 bases had no gene match. The CDR3 has 14 amino acids. The CDR3 reads CASIVGQGEETQYF. Here the CDR3 DNA reads TGTGCCAGCATCGTGGGACAGGGGGAAGAGACCCAGTACTTC.

This chain connects TRBV5-4 to TRBJ2-1, with 11 bases that match TRBD2. There are 17 residues in the CDR3. V dropped 8 bases and J dropped 2; count of bases not matched to a gene: 12. Germline loops: CDR1 SGHNT, CDR2 YYREEE (reference sequence). Here the CDR3 reads CASRTGTSGSAYNEQFF. The CDR3 DNA reads TGTGCCAGTAGAACCGGGACTAGCGGAAGTGCCTACAATGAGCAGTTCTTC.

This chain joins TRBV11-2 and TRBJ1-2; D uncertain. V was cut by 3 bases and J by 6 bases, with 14 bases left in between. From germline, CDR1 is SGHAT and CDR2 FQNNGV. This CDR3 contains 14 residues. CDR3 DNA sequence: TGTGCCAGCAGCTTCGGCGGATCTCGCCATGGCTACACCTTC. It yields the protein CASSFGGSRHGYTF.

This chain uses TRBV7-8 with TRBJ2-7, with 10 bases fitting TRBD1. This CDR3 spans 13 amino acids. Germline V gives CDR1 SGHVS, CDR2 FQNEAQ. Trimming took 5 bases from V and 3 from J; bases not matched to a gene: 1. The CDR3 loop is CASSRDRGYEQYF. CDR3 sequence (DNA): TGTGCCAGCAGCCGGGACAGGGGCTACGAGCAGTACTTC.

This sequence joins TRBV10-3 and TRBJ2-1; tentative D call: TRBD2 (6 bases). The V gene's germline CDR1 is ENHRY and CDR2 SYGVKD. The germline V and J ends were trimmed by 4 bases and 5 bases, with 15 bases remaining between them. CDR3 length: 15 amino acids. The chain's CDR3 is CAISAPGLINNEQFF. For the CDR3, the DNA is TGTGCCATCAGTGCACCGGGACTTATTAACAATGAGCAGTTCTTC.

The genes are TRBV7-9 and TRBJ2-5; no firm D call. The better agreement between TRBJ2-7 and the DNA end casts doubt on the J call. CDR1 SEHNR and CDR2 FQNEAQ come from the germline V gene (reference sequence). The CDR3 totals 15 residues. CDR3 in DNA: TGTGCCAGCAGCTTAGATGCGTGGGCCGCCTACGAGCAGTACTTC. Residues: CASSLDAWAAYEQYF.

The chain employs TRBV15 and TRBJ2-4; D might be TRBD2 (6 bases). The CDR3 consists of 15 residues. The V end lost 0 bases, the J end lost 7 bases, and 13 bases lay between the germline ends. The germline V gene encodes CDR1 LNHNV and CDR2 YYDKDF (reference sequence). CDR3 residues: CATSRDRDFRNIQYF. The DNA for the CDR3 is TGTGCCACCAGCAGAGACCGGGACTTTCGGAACATTCAGTACTTC.

This rearrangement joins TRBV5-4 to TRBJ2-5; 9 bases are shared with TRBD2. The J call could be wrong; TRBJ2-7 is a better fit for the DNA end. This CDR3 has 15 amino acids. Per the germline V gene, CDR1 is SGHNT and CDR2 is YYREEE (reference sequence). CDR3 sequence: CASSWGREGLYEQYF. The CDR3 region has the DNA TGTGCCAGCAGCTGGGGGCGGGAGGGCCTATACGAGCAGTACTTC.

This CDR3 reads CASSLDWTGGSPLHF. CDR3 sequence (DNA): TGTGCCAGCAGCTTAGACTGGACAGGGGGATCACCCCTCCACTTT. The chain carries TRBV7-6 and TRBJ1-6; 10 nucleotides agree with TRBD1. Germline CDR1 and CDR2: SGHVS and FNYEAQ. V shed 1 base and J 10 bases; nucleotides not matched to a gene: 4. The CDR3 is 15 residues long.

This clone was picked up one time. V and J are TRBV28 and TRBJ2-3, with 10 bases aligning to TRBD2. The CDR3 has 15 amino acids. Germline V gives CDR1 MDHEN, CDR2 SYDVKM. After removal of 4 bases from V and 4 bases from J, the junction contained 5 bases not matched to a gene. The CDR3 loop reads CASSSLAGGADTQYF. The DNA of the CDR3 is TGTGCCAGCAGTTCATTAGCGGGAGGCGCAGATACGCAGTATTTT. The entire variable domain, with the rest obtained from reference TRBV28 and TRBJ2-3, is as follows: DVKVTQSSRYLVKRTGEKVFLECVQDMDHENMFWYRQDPGLGLRLIYFSYDVKMKEKGDIPEGYSVSREKKERFSLILESASTNQTSMYLCASSSLAGGADTQYFGPGTRLTVL.

The chain has TRBV6-5 and TRBJ1-2; D perhaps matches TRBD1 (5 bases). This CDR3 is built from 15 residues. The germline V gene encodes CDR1 MNHEY and CDR2 SVGAGI. Trimming stripped 6 bases from V and 3 bases from J, with 17 bases between. As DNA, the CDR3 is TGTGCCAGCAGGCGTACCTCAAGGGACTACTATGGCTACACCTTC. This codes for CASRRTSRDYYGYTF.

This clone was observed once. J is TRBJ2-7 and V is TRBV11-2, with D possibly matching TRBD1 (7 bases). V gave up 1 base and J gave up 0 bases, with 16 bases separating them. The length of the CDR3 is 17 residues. Germline-derived CDR1 and CDR2 are SGHAT and FQNNGV. The CDR3 bases are TGTGCCAGCAGCTTAGTAGGGGGGACAGCAAGCTCCTACGAGCAGTACTTC. It codes for CASSLVGGTASSYEQYF. The full variable domain, rest sourced from reference TRBV11-2 and TRBJ2-7, is EAGVAQSPRYKIIEKRQSVAFWCNPISGHATLYWYQQILGQGPKLLIQFQNNGVVDDSQLPKDRFSAERLKGVDSTLKIQPAKLEDSAVYLCASSLVGGTASSYEQYFGPGTRLTVT.

Notes on this clone: One junction end does not reproduce the germline sequence, and a read error may be involved. The chain links TRBV7-9 to TRBJ1-4; 7 bases match TRBD1. In germline, CDR1 is SEHNR, CDR2 FQNEAQ (reference sequence). The CDR3 has 16 residues. CDR3 loop: CSSSSVKGALKEKLFF. DNA of the CDR3: TGTTCCAGCAGCTCGGTTAAGGGGGCGCTGAAAGAAAAACTGTTTTTT.

This clone was seen once. The V and J genes are TRBV11-3 and TRBJ2-1; 11 nucleotides match TRBD2. V was clipped by 4 bases and J by 4 bases; unmatched bases: 6. CDR1 is SGHNT and CDR2 is YENEEA in the germline V gene. This CDR3 comprises 16 residues. CDR3 sequence (DNA): TGTGCCAGCAGCTCATATAGCGGGAGGGGGTACAATGAGCAGTTCTTC. This gives the protein CASSSYSGRGYNEQFF.

The chain links TRBV6-1 to TRBJ1-1; the match to TRBD1 covers 9 bases. J lost 5 bases, V lost 5 bases, and 9 bases had no gene match. CDR1 and CDR2 from the germline V gene are MNHNS and SASEGT. This CDR3 region has 15 residues. CDR3 protein: CASSIRRQGETEAFF. The CDR3 DNA sequence: TGTGCCAGCAGTATCCGCCGACAGGGGGAGACTGAAGCTTTCTTT.

This clone was seen once. The junction and the germline gene differ at one end; a read error may be behind it. The gene calls are TRBV30 and TRBJ1-2; a weak D match, TRBD1 (5 bases). Per the germline V gene, CDR1 is GTSNPN and CDR2 is SVGIG (reference sequence). The CDR3 has 16 amino acids. CDR3 residues: CAWSVLYNPGDYGYTF. The CDR3 region has the DNA TGTGCCTGGAGTGTTCTGTACAACCCTGGGGACTACGGCTACACCTTC. The variable domain in full, completed from reference TRBV30 and TRBJ1-2, reads SQTIHQWPATLVQPVGSPLSLECTVEGTSNPNLYWYRQAAGRGLQLLFYSVGIGQISSEVPQNLSASRPQDRQFILSSKKLLLSDSGFYLCAWSVLYNPGDYGYTFGSGTRLTVV.

V usage is TRBV25-1 and J usage is TRBJ2-5; TRBD2 agrees at 9 bases. The J call is doubtful: the DNA matches TRBJ2-7 better. Germline V lookup: CDR1 MGHDK, CDR2 SYGVNS. This CDR3 has 15 residues. The CDR3 loop reads CASSDPSGTSYEQYF. The CDR3 region has the DNA TGTGCCAGCAGTGACCCTAGCGGGACCTCCTACGAGCAGTACTTC.

The rearrangement joins TRBV4-3 to TRBJ2-3; D not resolved. V dropped 1 base and J dropped 2 bases, with 7 bases sitting between them. The CDR3 is 14 amino acids. Germline V CDR1 and CDR2: LGHNA, YSLEER. CDR3: CASSQATATDTQYF. CDR3 sequence (DNA): TGCGCCAGCAGCCAAGCTACAGCCACAGATACGCAGTATTTT.

The J gene is TRBJ1-1, the V gene TRBV11-2; unclear D gene. CDR1 is SGHAT and CDR2 is FQNNGV in the germline V gene. Trimming removed 1 base at V and 3 bases at J, with 6 bases between. The CDR3 has 13 amino acids. The CDR3 DNA sequence: TGTGCCAGCAGCTTAGGCGATTACACTGAAGCTTTCTTT. Translated, it gives CASSLGDYTEAFF. The full variable domain, rest sourced from reference TRBV11-2 and TRBJ1-1, is EAGVAQSPRYKIIEKRQSVAFWCNPISGHATLYWYQQILGQGPKLLIQFQNNGVVDDSQLPKDRFSAERLKGVDSTLKIQPAKLEDSAVYLCASSLGDYTEAFFGQGTRLTVV.

This clone was picked up one time. This chain links TRBV7-9 with TRBJ2-1; weak D call: TRBD1 (5 bases). With 5 bases removed from V and 0 bases from J, the gap between germline ends came to 14 bases. This CDR3 has 16 amino acids. CDR1 and CDR2 (germline): SEHNR, FQNEAQ (reference sequence). In nucleotides, the CDR3 is TGTGCCAGCAGCACAAACAGGCAAAGCTCCTACAATGAGCAGTTCTTC. It encodes CASSTNRQSSYNEQFF.

The chain joins TRBV10-3 to TRBJ1-1, with 8 bases that match TRBD1. CDR1 is ENHRY, CDR2 SYGVKD, per germline. The CDR3 extends over 14 amino acids. V gave up 2 bases and J gave up 4 bases; unmatched junction bases: 3. CDR3 bases: TGTGCCATCAGTGAGGGCAGGGGGCTCACTGAAGCTTTCTTT. Translation gives CAISEGRGLTEAFF.